The source of this T cell receptor beta chain is a study of patients and donors after allogeneic stem cell transplantation. CDR3 length: 15 amino acids. The V gene's germline CDR1 is MDHEN and CDR2 SYDVKM. The ends were cut back, 3 bases at V and 0 bases at J, with 12 bases in the middle. This clonotype was recorded a few times. One entry per CDR3 protein results from TCRdb running MiXCR on the RT-PCR reads. The sample carries approximately 160,000 distinct CDR3 sequences, more than 20% recorded once. The receptor was derived from a human donor who was either an allogeneic HSCT recipient or a stem cell or donor lymphocyte infusion donor (not recorded which). It is not recorded whose cells these are; they may come from a transplant donor. This sequence joins TRBV28 and TRBJ2-7, with D possibly being TRBD2 (5 bases). The specimen sequenced was blood, either unsorted or a sorted T cell fraction (not recorded which). CDR3 nucleotide sequence: TGTGCCAGCAGTTTCCGGGGTTGGGTCTCCTACGAGCAGTACTTC. Encoded protein: CASSFRGWVSYEQYF.